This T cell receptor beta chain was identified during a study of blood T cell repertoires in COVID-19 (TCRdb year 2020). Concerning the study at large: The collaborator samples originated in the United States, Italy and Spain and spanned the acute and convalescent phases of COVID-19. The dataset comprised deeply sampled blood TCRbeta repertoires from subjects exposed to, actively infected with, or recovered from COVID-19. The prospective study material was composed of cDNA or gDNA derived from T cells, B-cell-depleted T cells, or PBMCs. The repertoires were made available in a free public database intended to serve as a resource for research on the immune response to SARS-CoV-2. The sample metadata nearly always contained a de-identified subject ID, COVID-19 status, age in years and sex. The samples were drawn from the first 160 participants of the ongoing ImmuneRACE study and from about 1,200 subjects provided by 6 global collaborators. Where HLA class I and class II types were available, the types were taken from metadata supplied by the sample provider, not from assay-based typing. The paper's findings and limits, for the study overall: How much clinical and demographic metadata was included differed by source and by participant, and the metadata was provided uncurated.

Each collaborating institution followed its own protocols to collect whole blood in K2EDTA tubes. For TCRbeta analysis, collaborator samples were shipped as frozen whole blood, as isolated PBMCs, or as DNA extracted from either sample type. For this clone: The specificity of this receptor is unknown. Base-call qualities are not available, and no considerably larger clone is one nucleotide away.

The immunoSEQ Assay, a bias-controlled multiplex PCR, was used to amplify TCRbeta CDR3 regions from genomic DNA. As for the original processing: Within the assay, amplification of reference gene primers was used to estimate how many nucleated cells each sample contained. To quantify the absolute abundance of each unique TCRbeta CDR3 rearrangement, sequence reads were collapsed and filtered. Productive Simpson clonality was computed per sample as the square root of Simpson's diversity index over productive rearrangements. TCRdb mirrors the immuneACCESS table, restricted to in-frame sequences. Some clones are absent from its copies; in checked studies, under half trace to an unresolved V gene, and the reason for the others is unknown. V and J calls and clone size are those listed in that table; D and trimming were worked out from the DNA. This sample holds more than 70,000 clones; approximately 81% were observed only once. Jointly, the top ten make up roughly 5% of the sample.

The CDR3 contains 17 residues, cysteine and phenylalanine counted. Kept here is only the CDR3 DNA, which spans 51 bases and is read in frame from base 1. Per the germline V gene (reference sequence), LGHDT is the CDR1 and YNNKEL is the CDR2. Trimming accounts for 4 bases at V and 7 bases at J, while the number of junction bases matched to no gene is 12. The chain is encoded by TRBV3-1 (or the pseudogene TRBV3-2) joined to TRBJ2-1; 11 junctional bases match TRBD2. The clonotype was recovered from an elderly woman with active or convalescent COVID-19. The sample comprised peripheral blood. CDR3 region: CASSRSELAGAKNEQFF. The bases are TGTGCCAGCAGCCGGTCCGAACTAGCGGGAGCGAAAAATGAGCAGTTCTTC.